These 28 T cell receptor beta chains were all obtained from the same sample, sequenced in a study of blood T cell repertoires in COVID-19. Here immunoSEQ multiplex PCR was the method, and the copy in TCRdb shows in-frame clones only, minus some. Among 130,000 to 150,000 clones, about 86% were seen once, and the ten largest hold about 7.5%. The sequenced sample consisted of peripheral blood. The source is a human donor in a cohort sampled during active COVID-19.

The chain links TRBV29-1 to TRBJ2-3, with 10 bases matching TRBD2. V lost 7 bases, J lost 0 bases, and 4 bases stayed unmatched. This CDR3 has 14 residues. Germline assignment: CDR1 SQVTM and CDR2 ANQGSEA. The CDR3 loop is CSAETSGSTDTQYF. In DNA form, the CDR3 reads TGCAGCGCCGAGACTAGCGGGAGCACAGATACGCAGTATTTT.

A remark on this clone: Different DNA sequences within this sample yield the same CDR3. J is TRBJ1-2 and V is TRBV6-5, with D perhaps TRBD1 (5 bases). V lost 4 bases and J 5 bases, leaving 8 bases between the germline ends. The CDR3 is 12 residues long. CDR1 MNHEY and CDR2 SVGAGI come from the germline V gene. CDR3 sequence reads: CASSSQGYGYTF. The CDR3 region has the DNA TGTGCCAGCAGTTCCCAGGGTTATGGCTACACCTTC.

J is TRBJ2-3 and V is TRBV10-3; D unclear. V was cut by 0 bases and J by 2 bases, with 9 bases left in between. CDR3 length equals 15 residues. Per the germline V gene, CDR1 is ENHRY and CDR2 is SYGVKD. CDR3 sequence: CAISESNKDTDTQYF. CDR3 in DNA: TGTGCCATCAGTGAGTCTAACAAAGACACAGATACGCAGTATTTT.

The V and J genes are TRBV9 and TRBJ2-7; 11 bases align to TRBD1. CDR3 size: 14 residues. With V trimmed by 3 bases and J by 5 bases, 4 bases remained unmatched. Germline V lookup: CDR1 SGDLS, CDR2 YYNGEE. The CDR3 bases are TGTGCCAGCAGCGCAAGGACAGGGGGCAACGAGCAGTACTTC. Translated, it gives CASSARTGGNEQYF.

The DNA of the CDR3 is TGTGCCAGCAGTTACTTCGGGACAACCACCGGGGAGCTGTTTTTT. Protein: CASSYFGTTTGELFF. V and J are TRBV6-5 and TRBJ2-2, with D perhaps matching TRBD1 (6 bases). The V end was cut by 1 base, the J end by 4 bases, with 10 bases between. The CDR3 runs to 15 residues. Germline values: CDR1 MNHEY, CDR2 SVGAGI.

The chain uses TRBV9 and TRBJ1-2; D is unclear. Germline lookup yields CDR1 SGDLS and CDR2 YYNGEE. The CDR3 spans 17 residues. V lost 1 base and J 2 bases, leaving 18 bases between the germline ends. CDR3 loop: CASSVTPSHNSNYGYTF. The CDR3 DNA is TGTGCCAGCAGCGTAACCCCCTCCCACAATTCCAACTATGGCTACACCTTC. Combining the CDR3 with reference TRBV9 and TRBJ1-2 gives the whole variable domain DSGVTQTPKHLITATGQRVTLRCSPRSGDLSVYWYQQSLDQGLQFLIQYYNGEERAKGNILERFSAQQFPDLHSELNLSSLELGDSALYFCASSVTPSHNSNYGYTFGSGTRLTVV.

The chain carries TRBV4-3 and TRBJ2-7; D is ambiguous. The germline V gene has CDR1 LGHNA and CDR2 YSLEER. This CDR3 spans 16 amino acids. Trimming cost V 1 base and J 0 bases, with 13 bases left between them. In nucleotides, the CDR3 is TGCGCCAGCAGCCAAGGGTACAACCCAAACTCCTACGAGCAGTACTTC. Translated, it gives CASSQGYNPNSYEQYF.

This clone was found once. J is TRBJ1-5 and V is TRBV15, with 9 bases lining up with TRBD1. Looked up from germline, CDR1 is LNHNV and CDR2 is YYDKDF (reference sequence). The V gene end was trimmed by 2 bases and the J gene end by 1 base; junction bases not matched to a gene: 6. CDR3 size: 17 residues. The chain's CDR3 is CATSRIQGARSNQPQHF. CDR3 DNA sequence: TGTGCCACCAGCAGAATACAGGGGGCGAGGAGCAATCAGCCCCAGCATTTT.

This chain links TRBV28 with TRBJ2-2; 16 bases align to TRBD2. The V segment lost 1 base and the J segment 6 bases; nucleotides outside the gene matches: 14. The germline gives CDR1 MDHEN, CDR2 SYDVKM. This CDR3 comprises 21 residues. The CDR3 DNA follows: TGTGCCAGCAGTTTATTTTTCGGGACTAGCGGGAGGGCCCTTCCGGCCGGGGAGCTGTTTTTT. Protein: CASSLFFGTSGRALPAGELFF.

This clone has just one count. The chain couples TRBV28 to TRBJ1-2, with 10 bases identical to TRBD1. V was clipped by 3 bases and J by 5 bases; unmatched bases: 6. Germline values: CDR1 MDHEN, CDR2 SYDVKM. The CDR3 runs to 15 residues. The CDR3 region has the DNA TGTGCCAGCAGTTTGGGGACGGGACAGGGGTATGGCTACACCTTC. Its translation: CASSLGTGQGYGYTF.

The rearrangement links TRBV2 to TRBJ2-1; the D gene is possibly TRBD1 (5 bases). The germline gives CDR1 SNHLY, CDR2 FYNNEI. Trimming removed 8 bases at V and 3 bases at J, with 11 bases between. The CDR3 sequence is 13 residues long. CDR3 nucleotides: TGTGCCAGCTGGGTGGGGCTCTACAATGAGCAGTTCTTC. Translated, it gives CASWVGLYNEQFF.

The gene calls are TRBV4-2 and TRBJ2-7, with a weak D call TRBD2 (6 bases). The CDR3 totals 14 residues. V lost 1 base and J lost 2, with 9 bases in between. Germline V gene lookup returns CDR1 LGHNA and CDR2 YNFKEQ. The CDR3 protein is CASSQAEGTYEQYF. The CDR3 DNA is TGTGCCAGCAGCCAAGCGGAGGGTACCTACGAGCAGTACTTC.

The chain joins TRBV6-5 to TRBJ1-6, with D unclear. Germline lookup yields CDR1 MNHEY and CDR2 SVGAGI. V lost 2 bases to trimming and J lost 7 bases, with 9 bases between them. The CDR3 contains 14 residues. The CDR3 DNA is TGTGCCAGCAGTTACGAACGGAGGAATTCACCCCTCCACTTT. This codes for CASSYERRNSPLHF.

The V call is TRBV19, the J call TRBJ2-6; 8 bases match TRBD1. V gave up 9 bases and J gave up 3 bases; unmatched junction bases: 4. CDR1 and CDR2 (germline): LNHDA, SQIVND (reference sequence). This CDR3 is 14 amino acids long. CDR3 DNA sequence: TGTGCCAGCGAACAGGGGGTTGGGGCCAACGTCCTGACTTTC. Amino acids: CASEQGVGANVLTF.

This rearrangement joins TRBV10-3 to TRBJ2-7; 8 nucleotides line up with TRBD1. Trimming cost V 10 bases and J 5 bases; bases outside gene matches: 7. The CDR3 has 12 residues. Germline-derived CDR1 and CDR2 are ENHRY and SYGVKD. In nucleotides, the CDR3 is TGTGCCACCACCGGGACAGGTCACGAGCAGTACTTC. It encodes CATTGTGHEQYF.

The CDR3 nucleotides read TGTGCCAGCAGCCAAGGTTACGGTAGTAATCAGCCCCAGCATTTT. The encoded protein is CASSQGYGSNQPQHF. The rearrangement joins TRBV14 to TRBJ1-5; D call uncertain. The CDR3 is made up of 15 amino acids. Germline V CDR1 and CDR2: SGHDN, FVKESK. V was trimmed by 1 base and J by 4 bases, leaving 11 bases between them. The full variable domain, its missing parts supplied by reference TRBV14 and TRBJ1-5, is EAGVTQFPSHSVIEKGQTVTLRCDPISGHDNLYWYRRVMGKEIKFLLHFVKESKQDESGMPNNRFLAERTGGTYSTLKVQPAELEDSGVYFCASSQGYGSNQPQHFGDGTRLSIL.

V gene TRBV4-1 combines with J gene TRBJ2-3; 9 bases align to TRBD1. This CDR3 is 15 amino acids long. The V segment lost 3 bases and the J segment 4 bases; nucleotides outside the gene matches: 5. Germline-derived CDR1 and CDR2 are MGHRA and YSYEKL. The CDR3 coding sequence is TGCGCCAGCAGCCAGACAGGGGGTTTTGCAGATACGCAGTATTTT. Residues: CASSQTGGFADTQYF.

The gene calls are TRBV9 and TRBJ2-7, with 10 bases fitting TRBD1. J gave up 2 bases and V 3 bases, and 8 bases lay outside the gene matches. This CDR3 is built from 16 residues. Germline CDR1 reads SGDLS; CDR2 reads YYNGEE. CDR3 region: CASSETAGTGAYEQYF. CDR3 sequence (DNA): TGTGCCAGCAGCGAGACGGCCGGGACAGGGGCCTACGAGCAGTACTTC. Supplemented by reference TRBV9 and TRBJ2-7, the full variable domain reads DSGVTQTPKHLITATGQRVTLRCSPRSGDLSVYWYQQSLDQGLQFLIQYYNGEERAKGNILERFSAQQFPDLHSELNLSSLELGDSALYFCASSETAGTGAYEQYFGPGTRLTVT.

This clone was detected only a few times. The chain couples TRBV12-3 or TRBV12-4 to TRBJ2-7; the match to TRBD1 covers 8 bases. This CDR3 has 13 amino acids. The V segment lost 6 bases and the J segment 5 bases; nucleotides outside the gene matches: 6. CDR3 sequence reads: CASSGQGNNEQYF. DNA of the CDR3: TGTGCCAGCAGCGGACAGGGTAACAACGAGCAGTACTTC.

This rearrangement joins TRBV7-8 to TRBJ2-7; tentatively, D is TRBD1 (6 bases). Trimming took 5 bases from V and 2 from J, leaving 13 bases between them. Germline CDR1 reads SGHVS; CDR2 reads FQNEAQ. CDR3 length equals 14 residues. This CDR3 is CASSRGGAPYEQYF. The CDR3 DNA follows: TGTGCCAGCAGCCGAGGGGGAGCGCCCTACGAGCAGTACTTC.

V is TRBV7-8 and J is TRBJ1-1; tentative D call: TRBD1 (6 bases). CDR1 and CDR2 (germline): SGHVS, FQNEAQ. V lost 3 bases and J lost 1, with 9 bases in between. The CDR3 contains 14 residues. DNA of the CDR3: TGTGCCAGCAGCTTGACGACAGGGAACACTGAAGCTTTCTTT. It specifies CASSLTTGNTEAFF.

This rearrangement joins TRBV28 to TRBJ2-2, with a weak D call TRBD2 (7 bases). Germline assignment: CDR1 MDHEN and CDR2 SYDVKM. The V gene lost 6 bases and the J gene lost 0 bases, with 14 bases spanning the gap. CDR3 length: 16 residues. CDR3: CASRKGGEPNTGELFF. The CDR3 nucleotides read TGTGCCAGCAGAAAAGGGGGGGAGCCGAACACCGGGGAGCTGTTTTTT.

CDR3 nucleotide sequence: TGTGCCAGCAGCTCCTTCGCGGGGCAGGGGGCCGGTGAAGCTTTCTTT. Translated: CASSSFAGQGAGEAFF. The V call is TRBV11-1, the J call TRBJ1-1; TRBD1 matches 8 bases. Germline V gene lookup returns CDR1 SGHAT and CDR2 FQDESV (reference sequence). J was trimmed by 7 bases and V by 4 bases; bases with no gene match: 14. The CDR3 covers 16 residues.

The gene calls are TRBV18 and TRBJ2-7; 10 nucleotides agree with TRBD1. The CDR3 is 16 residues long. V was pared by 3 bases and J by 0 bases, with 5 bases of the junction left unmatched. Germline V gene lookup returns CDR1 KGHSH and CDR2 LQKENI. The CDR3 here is CASSPSRTGGSYEQYF. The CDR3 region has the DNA TGTGCCAGCTCACCCTCACGGACAGGGGGCTCCTACGAGCAGTACTTC.

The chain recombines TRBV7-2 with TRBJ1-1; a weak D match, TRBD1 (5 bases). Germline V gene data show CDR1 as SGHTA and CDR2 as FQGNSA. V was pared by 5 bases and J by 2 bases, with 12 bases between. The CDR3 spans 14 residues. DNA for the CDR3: TGTGCCAGCAGCCCAGGGACTCCTAACACTGAAGCTTTCTTT. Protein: CASSPGTPNTEAFF.

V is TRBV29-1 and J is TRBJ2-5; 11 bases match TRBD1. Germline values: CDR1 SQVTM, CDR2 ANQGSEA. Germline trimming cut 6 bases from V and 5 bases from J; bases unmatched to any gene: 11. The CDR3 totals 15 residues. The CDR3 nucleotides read TGCAGCGTAGACGTTGGACAGGGGGCCGGGGAGACCCAGTACTTC. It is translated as CSVDVGQGAGETQYF.

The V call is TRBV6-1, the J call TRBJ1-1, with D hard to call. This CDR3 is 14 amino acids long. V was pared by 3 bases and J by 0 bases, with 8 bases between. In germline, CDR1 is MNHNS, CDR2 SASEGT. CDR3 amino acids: CASSDRRLNTEAFF. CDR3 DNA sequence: TGTGCCAGCAGTGACAGGCGTTTGAACACTGAAGCTTTCTTT.

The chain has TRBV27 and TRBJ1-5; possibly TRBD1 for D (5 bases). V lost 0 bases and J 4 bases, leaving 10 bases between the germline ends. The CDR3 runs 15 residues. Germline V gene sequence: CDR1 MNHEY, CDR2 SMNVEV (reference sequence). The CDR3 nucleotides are TGTGCCAGCAGTTTATCGGTCGGGGGAAATCAGCCCCAGCATTTT. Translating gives CASSLSVGGNQPQHF.